Presented here are 9 T cell receptor beta chains from one specimen sequenced in a study of shared clonotypes between healthy human individuals. Clones were read by immunoSEQ multiplex PCR, and TCRdb kept only the in-frame ones, dropping some. The sample holds about 470,000 clones; around 75% are singletons and the top ten take roughly 13%. The sample was PBMCs. These TCRs come from a middle-aged woman in good health. Some clones in this sample may be carry-over from other donors' samples.

The J gene is TRBJ2-7, the V gene TRBV6-5; 7 nucleotides agree with TRBD2. Germline CDR1 and CDR2: MNHEY and SVGAGI. CDR3 length: 14 residues. Unmatched junction bases numbered 12, after V lost 7 bases and J lost 6 bases. CDR3 nucleotides: TGTGCCAGCACCCTTGAGGCGGGAGTAGCCGAGCAGTACTTC. Amino acids: CASTLEAGVAEQYF.

The rearrangement links TRBV15 to TRBJ1-2; D not resolved. CDR3 length: 15 amino acids. Trimming removed 0 bases at V and 4 bases at J, with 12 bases between. Looked up from germline, CDR1 is LNHNV and CDR2 is YYDKDF (reference sequence). CDR3 coding DNA: TGTGCCACCAGCAGAGATCGGACTGCCTCCTATGGCTACACCTTC. It translates to CATSRDRTASYGYTF.

The rearrangement links TRBV5-1 to TRBJ2-1, with 10 nucleotides matching TRBD2. CDR3 length equals 14 residues. Trimming removed 2 bases from V and 10 bases from J; junction bases left unmatched: 6. The germline gives CDR1 SGHRS, CDR2 YFSETQ. The CDR3 here is CASSFLAGVREQFF. CDR3 nucleotides: TGCGCCAGCAGCTTTCTAGCGGGAGTTAGGGAGCAGTTCTTC.

V is TRBV6-5 and J is TRBJ2-7, with D hard to call. The V end was cut by 11 bases, the J end by 2 bases, with 10 bases between. The CDR3 covers 11 residues. The germline V gene has CDR1 MNHEY and CDR2 SVGAGI. The CDR3 sequence: CASRSAYEQYF. The CDR3 region has the DNA TGTGCCTCCCGGTCGGCCTACGAGCAGTACTTC.

The rearrangement joins TRBV1 to TRBJ2-2; TRBD2, as called in the table, went unchecked against the DNA. TRBV1 is annotated as a pseudogene. There are 16 residues in the CDR3. CDR3: CTSSQWRGLNTGELFF. CDR3 sequence (DNA): TGCACCAGCAGCCAGTGGCGGGGACTGAACACCGGGGAGCTGTTTTTT.

This chain connects TRBV10-3 to TRBJ1-5, with 7 bases identical to TRBD1. From germline, CDR1 is ENHRY and CDR2 SYGVKD. The trim removed 6 bases at V and 1 base at J, leaving 18 bases unmatched. There are 19 residues in the CDR3. The CDR3 coding sequence is TGTGCCATCAGACTGGGTGAAAACGGGCAGGGGGAAAGCAATCAGCCCCAGCATTTT. This encodes CAIRLGENGQGESNQPQHF.

This sequence joins TRBV6-8 and TRBJ2-7; 13 bases agree with TRBD2. Trimming at V came to 4 bases and at J to 1 base, leaving 4 bases not matched to a gene. The CDR3 totals 16 residues. Germline values: CDR1 MNHGY, CDR2 SAAAGT. This chain's CDR3 is CASSWEGLAGSYEQYF. The CDR3 coding sequence is TGTGCCAGCAGTTGGGAGGGACTAGCGGGATCCTACGAGCAGTACTTC.

In regard to this clone: This sample includes further DNA sequences coding for the same CDR3. The chain recombines TRBV7-2 with TRBJ1-5; perhaps TRBD1 as D (5 bases). CDR1 is SGHTA, CDR2 FQGNSA, per germline. Trimming removed 2 bases at V and 0 bases at J, with 8 bases between. The CDR3 runs 15 residues. The DNA for the CDR3 is TGTGCCAGCAGCTTAAACGGGGGTAGCAATCAGCCCCAGCATTTT. This sequence encodes CASSLNGGSNQPQHF.

The chain combines TRBV6-5 with TRBJ1-1, with a weak D call TRBD1 (6 bases). This CDR3 is built from 14 residues. V gave up 7 bases and J gave up 0 bases, with 12 bases separating them. Germline V gives CDR1 MNHEY, CDR2 SVGAGI. For the CDR3, the DNA is TGTGCCAGCACTCCCCCAGGGGTGAACACTGAAGCTTTCTTT. Encoded protein: CASTPPGVNTEAFF.